A single T cell receptor (beta chain) is shown here with its context. The antigen remains unidentified. The source of the sample is a study of PD-1 blockade in mismatch repair-deficient tumors. Study-level information: Patients had approximately 13 mismatch repair-deficient cancer types, all previously treated and progressing. Notes on the study in general: Tumor-resident clones, often absent from pretreatment blood, expanded after pembrolizumab and then contracted.

Sequencing was performed with immunoSEQ multiplex PCR; in TCRdb, only in-frame clones are kept and a portion is missing. Here the sample spans over 100,000 clones, over 60% being singletons. Mismatch repair deficiency was confirmed in all patients, by PCR or immunohistochemistry. The TCR-sequenced patients were a few responders to pembrolizumab. Looked up from germline, CDR1 is LNHDA and CDR2 is SQIVND (reference sequence). V shed 1 base and J 6 bases; nucleotides not matched to a gene: 7. This CDR3 contains 17 residues. The sequence was obtained from an adult with mismatch repair-deficient cancer. The input for sequencing was peripheral blood, taken about 60 weeks after starting pembrolizumab. V usage is TRBV19 and J usage is TRBJ2-1; TRBD1 agrees at 12 bases. CDR3 DNA: TGTGCCAGTAGTATAGGGACCGGGACAGGGGGCCTCAATGAGCAGTTCTTC. This codes for CASSIGTGTGGLNEQFF.